A single sample is the source of the 20 T cell receptor beta chains below, sequenced in a study of T cell repertoires in cytomegalovirus infection. TCRdb called the reads again in MiXCR, with one record for every CDR3 protein. The data contain about 100,000 distinct CDR3 sequences, 23% of them singletons. Material: CD8+ T cells from PBMCs. The receptors come from a human donor in good health (CMV status not recorded). Some clones in this sample may be carry-over from other donors' samples.

About this clonotype: This may come from a read error, since a much larger clone is one base off. This chain uses TRBV6-8 with TRBJ1-5; possible D gene TRBD1, 5 bases. V was clipped by 6 bases and J by 5 bases, with 11 bases between them. Germline V gene lookup returns CDR1 MNHGY and CDR2 SAAAGT. This CDR3 is 13 amino acids long. In DNA form, the CDR3 reads TGTGCCAGCAGCCCTGGGGGGGATCAGCCCCAGCATTTT. Its translation is CASSPGGDQPQHF.

The chain recombines TRBV29-1 with TRBJ1-1; a weak D match, TRBD1 (6 bases). CDR1 is SQVTM and CDR2 is ANQGSEA in the germline V gene. The CDR3 loop spans 14 amino acids. V was pared by 7 bases and J by 1 base, with 16 bases between. The CDR3 protein is CSGGRAGANTEAFF. The CDR3 DNA follows: TGCAGCGGGGGCCGGGCGGGGGCGAACACTGAAGCTTTCTTT.

This clonotype was seen at least ten times. This chain connects TRBV7-2 to TRBJ2-7, with 9 nucleotides matching TRBD2. Unmatched junction bases numbered 4, after V lost 5 bases and J lost 5 bases. The V gene's germline CDR1 is SGHTA and CDR2 FQGNSA. The CDR3 runs to 13 residues. The CDR3 is CASSQRLADEQYF. CDR3 coding DNA: TGTGCCAGCAGCCAACGACTAGCGGACGAGCAGTACTTC.

Only a few counts were recorded for this clonotype. The chain combines TRBV6-5 with TRBJ2-7, with a tentative D call TRBD1 (6 bases). Germline V lookup: CDR1 MNHEY, CDR2 SVGAGI. V lost 4 bases and J lost 6, with 10 bases in between. The CDR3 runs to 12 residues. The DNA for the CDR3 is TGTGCCAGCAGTTCGACAGGACCCGAGCAGTACTTC. This codes for CASSSTGPEQYF.

This chain uses TRBV6-2 or TRBV6-3 with TRBJ1-2; D gene unclear. The CDR3 length is 16 residues. Germline-derived CDR1 and CDR2 are MNHEY and SVGEGT. Trimming stripped 2 bases from V and 1 base from J, with 14 bases between. CDR3: CASSYPGETFNYGYTF. DNA of the CDR3: TGTGCCAGCAGTTACCCTGGTGAGACGTTTAACTATGGCTACACCTTC.

CDR3 bases: TGTGCCAGCAGTTCGATTGGCAGGGGAATTTGGAGTTCACCCCTCCACTTT. It is translated as CASSSIGRGIWSSPLHF. The V gene is TRBV28, the J gene TRBJ1-6; D perhaps matches TRBD1 (6 bases). This CDR3 has 17 amino acids. Germline V CDR1 and CDR2: MDHEN, SYDVKM. Trimming left V 4 bases short and J 9 bases short, with 22 bases between.

The chain has TRBV4-1 and TRBJ1-1; 7 bases are a match to TRBD1. The CDR3 sequence is 16 residues long. Germline CDR1 MGHRA, CDR2 YSYEKL. Unmatched junction bases numbered 5, after V lost 0 bases and J lost 1 base. The CDR3 DNA reads as TGCGCCAGCAGCCAAGATCCGTGGGACAGGAACACTGAAGCTTTCTTT. Its translation is CASSQDPWDRNTEAFF.

For this clonotype: A much more abundant neighbour one base away suggests this may be a read error. This rearrangement joins TRBV28 to TRBJ2-5; no definite D call. The CDR3 totals 13 residues. Trimming cost V 7 bases and J 5 bases, with 14 bases left between them. Germline V gene data show CDR1 as MDHEN and CDR2 as SYDVKM. The CDR3 spells CASTTRPSETQYF. In DNA, the CDR3 is TGTGCCAGCACCACAAGGCCATCGGAGACCCAGTACTTC.

This clonotype showed up just a few times. The chain carries TRBV11-2 and TRBJ2-3; 10 bases agree with TRBD2. Per the germline V gene, CDR1 is SGHAT and CDR2 is FQNNGV. V was pared by 10 bases and J by 5 bases, with 9 bases of the junction left unmatched. This CDR3 has 14 amino acids. CDR3 sequence: CATEGLAGVDTQYF. CDR3 coding DNA: TGTGCCACCGAGGGGCTAGCGGGAGTAGATACGCAGTATTTT.

This clonotype appeared many times. For the CDR3, the DNA is TGTGCCAGCAGGTCCGGGGCTAACTACGAGCAGTACTTC. This gives the protein CASRSGANYEQYF. This rearrangement joins TRBV7-2 to TRBJ2-7; the D call may be TRBD1 or TRBD2 (5 bases each). V lost 6 bases to trimming and J lost 3 bases, with 12 bases between them. Germline loops: CDR1 SGHTA, CDR2 FQGNSA. The CDR3 covers 13 residues.

In its sample, this clonotype was seen a few times. The chain links TRBV12-3 or TRBV12-4 to TRBJ1-5; no clear D. The CDR3 spans 13 residues. Trimming cost V 1 base and J 6 bases, with 7 bases left between them. The CDR3 here is CASSLVNFQPQHF. The CDR3 region has the DNA TGTGCCAGCAGTTTAGTTAATTTTCAGCCCCAGCATTTT.

The rearrangement uses TRBV28 and TRBJ1-4; D remains unclear. V was cut by 10 bases and J by 3 bases, with 18 bases left in between. From germline, CDR1 is MDHEN and CDR2 SYDVKM. The CDR3 runs to 15 residues. CDR3 nucleotides: TGTGCCACCGCGGATCGGCAGGACCCTAATGAAAAACTGTTTTTT. Amino acid sequence: CATADRQDPNEKLFF.

This clonotype has at least ten counts. This rearrangement joins TRBV6-1 to TRBJ1-3; D is perhaps TRBD1 (6 bases). Germline-derived CDR1 and CDR2 are MNHNS and SASEGT. The germline V and J ends were trimmed by 6 bases and 0 bases, with 18 bases remaining between them. This CDR3 is 17 amino acids long. The CDR3 protein is CASRPPGAPASGNTIYF. CDR3 coding DNA: TGTGCCAGCAGACCCCCAGGGGCGCCCGCCTCTGGAAACACCATATATTTT.

A few counts support this clonotype. The J gene is TRBJ2-4, the V gene TRBV11-2, with TRBD2 matching 8 bases. CDR1 and CDR2 (germline): SGHAT, FQNNGV. J gave up 13 bases and V 1 base, and 9 bases lay outside the gene matches. The CDR3 contains 14 residues. The CDR3 sequence: CASSLAAGGRVQYF. The CDR3 coding sequence is TGTGCCAGCAGCTTAGCGGCGGGAGGAAGGGTCCAGTACTTC.

This clonotype was counted many times. The chain has TRBV6-6 and TRBJ1-6; TRBD1 matches 11 bases. The CDR3 has 17 amino acids. From germline, CDR1 is MNHNY and CDR2 SVGAGI (reference sequence). V trimming: 2 bases; J trimming: 6 bases; junction bases outside the gene matches: 6. The CDR3 region has the DNA TGTGCCAGCAGTTACCTGGACAGGGGGCTTACTAATTCACCCCTCCACTTT. Translated, it gives CASSYLDRGLTNSPLHF.

This chain joins TRBV4-3 and TRBJ2-3, with 7 nucleotides matching TRBD2. The CDR3 runs to 15 residues. The V and J ends lost 4 bases and 4 bases, in that order; junction bases with no gene match: 8. Per the germline V gene, CDR1 is LGHNA and CDR2 is YSLEER. Here the CDR3 reads CASSLWGGGSDTQYF. The CDR3 region has the DNA TGCGCCAGCAGCCTATGGGGGGGAGGGTCAGATACGCAGTATTTT.

The count of this clonotype is one. The chain links TRBV7-9 to TRBJ1-2; TRBD1 is a possible D gene (5 bases). The V gene's germline CDR1 is SEHNR and CDR2 FQNEAQ (reference sequence). The CDR3 is 15 residues long. Trimming pared 0 bases from V and 5 bases from J, leaving 13 bases between. CDR3 residues: CASSLAGTDPYGYTF. In nucleotides, the CDR3 is TGTGCCAGCAGCTTAGCGGGGACGGATCCTTATGGCTACACCTTC.

This chain uses TRBV3-1 with TRBJ2-7; a possible D gene is TRBD2 (6 bases). The CDR3 is 15 amino acids. The V and J ends lost 1 base and 1 base respectively, with 11 bases between them. Germline loops: CDR1 LGHDT, CDR2 YNNKEL (reference sequence). This CDR3 is CASSQAGTRSYEQYF. CDR3 nucleotide sequence: TGTGCCAGCAGCCAAGCCGGGACTCGGTCCTACGAGCAGTACTTC.

This clonotype was recorded a few times. V gene TRBV2 combines with J gene TRBJ2-1, with D unresolved. Germline-derived CDR1 and CDR2 are SNHLY and FYNNEI. The CDR3 is 12 amino acids. V shed 4 bases and J shed 6 bases, with 7 bases lying between them. This CDR3 reads CASSGPSNEQFF. The CDR3 region has the DNA TGTGCCAGCAGTGGCCCCAGCAATGAGCAGTTCTTC.

This clonotype was counted a few times. J is TRBJ2-1 and V is TRBV7-3; no clear D gene. Germline CDR1 SGHTA, CDR2 FQGTGA. V dropped 1 base and J dropped 2 bases, with 9 bases sitting between them. This CDR3 is built from 15 residues. DNA for the CDR3: TGTGCCAGCAGCTTAAATGCGGATACCTACAATGAGCAGTTCTTC. Translating it yields CASSLNADTYNEQFF.